This T cell receptor beta chain was obtained from a study of cytomegalovirus exposure and HLA in healthy donors. This clone has more than one count but fewer than ten. Its antigen is still unknown. Other DNA sequences within the sample encode an identical CDR3. The V end was cut by 3 bases, the J end by 4 bases, with 13 bases between. CDR1 is MDHEN, CDR2 SYDVKM, per germline. There are 16 residues in the CDR3. The PCR had 60 Vbeta and 13 Jbeta primers. Using immunoSEQ multiplex PCR, the repertoire was profiled, and TCRdb retains in-frame clones only, with some absent. The table has about 100,000 clones, roughly 76% seen once. Findings and limits, study-wide: Rates of TCR association differed by HLA locus in a later analysis, with DRB1 highest and HLA-C lowest. 16,951 TCR beta sequences were associated with HLA alleles at 0.05 false discovery rate in a later analysis. Researchers left out some V segments, among them TRBV6-2 and TRBV6-3, as indistinguishable.

Sequenced: PBMCs. The chain employs TRBV28 and TRBJ1-6; D remains ambiguous. This clonotype was sampled from a man aged 35-49 years in good health and CMV-seronegative. Here the CDR3 DNA reads TGTGCCAGCAGTTTTTTGGGCAGAACTTATAATTCACCCCTCCACTTT. It translates to CASSFLGRTYNSPLHF.